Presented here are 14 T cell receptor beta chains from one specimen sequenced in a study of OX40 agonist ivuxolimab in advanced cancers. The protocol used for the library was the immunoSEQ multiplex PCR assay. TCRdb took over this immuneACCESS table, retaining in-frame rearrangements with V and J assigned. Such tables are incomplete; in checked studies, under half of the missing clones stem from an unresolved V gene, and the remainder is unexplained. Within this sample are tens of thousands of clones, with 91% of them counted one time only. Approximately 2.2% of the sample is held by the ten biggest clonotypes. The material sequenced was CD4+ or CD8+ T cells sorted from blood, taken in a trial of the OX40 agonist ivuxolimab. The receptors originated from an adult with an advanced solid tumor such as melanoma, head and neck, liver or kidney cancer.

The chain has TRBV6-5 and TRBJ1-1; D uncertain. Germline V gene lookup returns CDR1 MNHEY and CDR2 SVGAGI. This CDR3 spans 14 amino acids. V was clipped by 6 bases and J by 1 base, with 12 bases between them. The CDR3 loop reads CASSWNFENTEAFF. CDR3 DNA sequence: TGTGCCAGCAGCTGGAACTTCGAGAACACTGAAGCTTTCTTT.

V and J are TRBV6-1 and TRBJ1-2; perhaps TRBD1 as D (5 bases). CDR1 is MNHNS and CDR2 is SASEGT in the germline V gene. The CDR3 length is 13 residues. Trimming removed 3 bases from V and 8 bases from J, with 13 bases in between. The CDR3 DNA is TGTGCCAGCAGTGACAGGGTTCTTTACGGCTACACCTTC. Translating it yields CASSDRVLYGYTF.

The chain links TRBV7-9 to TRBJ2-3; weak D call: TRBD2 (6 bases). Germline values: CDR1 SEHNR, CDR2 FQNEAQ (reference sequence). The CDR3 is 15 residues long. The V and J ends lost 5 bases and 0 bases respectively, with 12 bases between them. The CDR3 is CASSAGLASTDTQYF. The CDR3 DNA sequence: TGTGCCAGCAGCGCGGGACTTGCTAGCACAGATACGCAGTATTTT.

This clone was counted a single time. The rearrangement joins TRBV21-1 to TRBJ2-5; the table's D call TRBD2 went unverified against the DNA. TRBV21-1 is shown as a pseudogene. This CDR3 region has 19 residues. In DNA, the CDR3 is TGTGCCAGCAGCAAAGTTTTTCCTAGCGGGTTTGAGGGGGAAGAGACCCAGTACTTC. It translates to CASSKVFPSGFEGEETQYF.

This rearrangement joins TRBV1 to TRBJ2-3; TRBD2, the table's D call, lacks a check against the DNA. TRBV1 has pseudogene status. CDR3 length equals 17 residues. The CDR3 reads CTSSQGKLAGGSDTQYF. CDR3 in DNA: TGCACCAGCAGCCAAGGCAAACTAGCGGGGGGGTCAGATACGCAGTATTTT.

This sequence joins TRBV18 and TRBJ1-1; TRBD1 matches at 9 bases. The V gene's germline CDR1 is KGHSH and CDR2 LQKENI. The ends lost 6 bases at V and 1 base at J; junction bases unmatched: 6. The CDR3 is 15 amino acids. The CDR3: CASSRDRAKNTEAFF. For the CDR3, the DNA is TGTGCCAGCTCTCGGGACAGGGCGAAGAACACTGAAGCTTTCTTT.

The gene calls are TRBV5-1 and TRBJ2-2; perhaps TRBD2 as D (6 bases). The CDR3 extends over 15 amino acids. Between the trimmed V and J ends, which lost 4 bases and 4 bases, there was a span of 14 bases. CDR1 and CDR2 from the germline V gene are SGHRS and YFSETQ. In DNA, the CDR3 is TGCGCCAGCAGCCAGAGGGCGGGGTTCACCGGGGAGCTGTTTTTT. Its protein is CASSQRAGFTGELFF.

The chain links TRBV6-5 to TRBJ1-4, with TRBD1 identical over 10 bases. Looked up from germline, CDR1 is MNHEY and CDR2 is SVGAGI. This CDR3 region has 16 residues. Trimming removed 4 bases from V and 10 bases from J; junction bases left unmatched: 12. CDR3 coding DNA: TGTGCCAGCAGTTTCACAAGACAGGGGGCGCTCGGAAAACTGTTTTTT. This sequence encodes CASSFTRQGALGKLFF.

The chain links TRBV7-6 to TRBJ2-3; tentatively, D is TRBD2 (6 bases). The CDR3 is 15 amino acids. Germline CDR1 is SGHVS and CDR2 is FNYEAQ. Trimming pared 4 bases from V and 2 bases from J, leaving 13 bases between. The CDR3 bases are TGTGCCAGCAGCTCACGCACTAGCTACACAGATACGCAGTATTTT. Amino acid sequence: CASSSRTSYTDTQYF.

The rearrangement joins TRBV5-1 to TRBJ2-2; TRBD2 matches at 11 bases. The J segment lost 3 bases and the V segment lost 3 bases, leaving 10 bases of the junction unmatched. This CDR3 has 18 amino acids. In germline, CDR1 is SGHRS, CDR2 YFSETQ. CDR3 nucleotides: TGCGCCAGCAGCTCCTCGGATAGCGGGAGGGCTTACACCGGGGAGCTGTTTTTT. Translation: CASSSSDSGRAYTGELFF. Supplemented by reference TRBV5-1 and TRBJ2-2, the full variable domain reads KAGVTQTPRYLIKTRGQQVTLSCSPISGHRSVSWYQQTPGQGLQFLFEYFSETQRNKGNFPGRFSGRQFSNSRSEMNVSTLELGDSALYLCASSSSDSGRAYTGELFFGEGSRLTVL.

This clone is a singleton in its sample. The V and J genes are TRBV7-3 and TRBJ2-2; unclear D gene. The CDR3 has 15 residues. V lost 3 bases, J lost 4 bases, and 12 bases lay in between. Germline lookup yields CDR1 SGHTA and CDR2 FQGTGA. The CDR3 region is CASSLEGLGTGELFF. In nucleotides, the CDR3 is TGTGCCAGCAGCTTGGAAGGTTTGGGCACCGGGGAGCTGTTTTTT.

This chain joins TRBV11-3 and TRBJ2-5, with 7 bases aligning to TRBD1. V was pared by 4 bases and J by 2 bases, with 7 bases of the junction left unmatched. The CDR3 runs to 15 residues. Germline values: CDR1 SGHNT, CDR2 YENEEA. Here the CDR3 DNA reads TGTGCCAGCAGCTCAGGGGGAGAGCTACAAGAGACCCAGTACTTC. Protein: CASSSGGELQETQYF.

CDR3 in DNA: TGTGCCAGCTCACTGGAAGGAGGGGCAGGAACGCAGTATTTT. As protein: CASSLEGGAGTQYF. This sequence joins TRBV18 and TRBJ2-3; maybe TRBD2 (6 bases). Trimming stripped 4 bases from V and 9 bases from J, with 17 bases between. CDR1 is KGHSH and CDR2 is LQKENI in the germline V gene. This CDR3 spans 14 amino acids.

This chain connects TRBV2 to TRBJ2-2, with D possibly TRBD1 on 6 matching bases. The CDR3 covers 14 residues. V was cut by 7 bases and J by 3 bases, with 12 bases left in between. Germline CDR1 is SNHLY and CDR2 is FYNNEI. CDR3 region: CASTRQADTGELFF. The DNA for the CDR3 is TGTGCCAGCACCCGACAGGCGGACACCGGGGAGCTGTTTTTT.